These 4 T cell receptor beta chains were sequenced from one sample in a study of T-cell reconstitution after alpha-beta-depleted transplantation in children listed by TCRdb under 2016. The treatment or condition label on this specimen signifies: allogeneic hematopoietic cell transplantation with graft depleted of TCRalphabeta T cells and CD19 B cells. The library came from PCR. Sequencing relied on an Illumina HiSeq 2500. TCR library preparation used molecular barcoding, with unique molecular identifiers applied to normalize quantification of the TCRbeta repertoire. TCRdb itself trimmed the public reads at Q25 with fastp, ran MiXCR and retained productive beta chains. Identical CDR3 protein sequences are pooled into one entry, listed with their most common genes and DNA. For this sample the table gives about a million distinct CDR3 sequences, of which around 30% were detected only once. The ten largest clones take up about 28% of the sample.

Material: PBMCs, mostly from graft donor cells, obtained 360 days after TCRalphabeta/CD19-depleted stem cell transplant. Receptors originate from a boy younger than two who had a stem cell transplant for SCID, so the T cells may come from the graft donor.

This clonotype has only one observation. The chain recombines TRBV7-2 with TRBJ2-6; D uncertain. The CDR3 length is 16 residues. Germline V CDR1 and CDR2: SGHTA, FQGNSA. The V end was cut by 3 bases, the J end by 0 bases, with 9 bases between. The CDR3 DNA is TGTGCCAGCAGCTTTTTCATGATCTCTGGGGCCAACGTCCTGACTTTC. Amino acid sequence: CASSFFMISGANVLTF.

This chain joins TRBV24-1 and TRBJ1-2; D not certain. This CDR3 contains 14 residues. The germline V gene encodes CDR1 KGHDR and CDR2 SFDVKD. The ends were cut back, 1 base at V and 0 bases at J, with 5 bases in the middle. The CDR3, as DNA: TGTGCCACCAGTGATTTTCGAGCTAACTATGGCTACACCTTC. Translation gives CATSDFRANYGYTF.

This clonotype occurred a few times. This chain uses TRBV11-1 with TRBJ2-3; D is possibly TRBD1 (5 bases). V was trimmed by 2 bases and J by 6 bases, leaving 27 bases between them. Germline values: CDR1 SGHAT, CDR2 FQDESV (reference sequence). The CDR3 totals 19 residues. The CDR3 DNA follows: TGTGCCAGCAGCTTAAGGCAGGGATGGCTGCAGATTCCGTTGGATACGCAGTATTTT. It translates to CASSLRQGWLQIPLDTQYF.

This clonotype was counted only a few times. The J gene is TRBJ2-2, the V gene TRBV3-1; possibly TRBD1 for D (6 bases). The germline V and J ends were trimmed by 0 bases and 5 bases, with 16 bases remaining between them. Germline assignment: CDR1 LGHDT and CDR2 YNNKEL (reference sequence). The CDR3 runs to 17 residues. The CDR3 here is CASSQDPDSRRTGELFF. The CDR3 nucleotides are TGTGCCAGCAGCCAAGACCCGGACAGCCGGAGGACCGGGGAGCTGTTTTTT.